The clone carrying this T cell receptor (beta chain) appeared a few times. Antigen unknown. Assay: immunoSEQ multiplex PCR; the TCRdb copy retains only in-frame clones and omits some. The profile shows 50,000 to 65,000 clones, roughly 85% of them singletons. The time point denotes: cycle 4 day 1 (C4D1), after more than five weeks of nivolumab. Brentuximab vedotin exposure varied, and every patient relapsed after autologous stem cell transplantation. The study recorded best responses of complete response, partial response or progressive disease. This specimen comes from a study of PD-1 blockade in classical Hodgkin lymphoma. CDR3 length equals 14 residues. From germline, CDR1 is MNHEY and CDR2 SVGAGI. Between the trimmed V and J ends, which lost 3 bases and 3 bases, there was a span of 9 bases. Study-wide findings and caveats: Nothing has yet pinned down what causes the repertoire differences, possibly disease activity or prior therapy. When set against healthy donors, newly diagnosed patients were reported to show lower baseline TCR diversity. CD8+ TCR diversity did not rise significantly by C4D1, unlike CD4+.

Sequenced material: peripheral blood mononuclear cells (PBMCs), taken before the fourth cycle of nivolumab. V is TRBV6-5 and J is TRBJ1-5; no reliable D call. This clonotype originated in a human donor with classical Hodgkin lymphoma. The CDR3 nucleotides are TGTGCCAGCAGTTATTCCAGGTCCAATCAGCCCCAGCATTTT. This encodes CASSYSRSNQPQHF.